These 8 T cell receptor beta chains originate from one sample sequenced in a study of blood T cells in healthy people across ages. A J-beta primer mix and a sample-barcoded 5' primer were used in a second PCR of roughly 6 to 11 cycles. TCRdb called the 5' RACE reads again in MiXCR, with one record for every CDR3 protein. The sample comprises about 1 million distinct CDR3 sequences, 40% to 50% of which are singletons, and under 20% rests with the top ten. The sequenced sample was blood. All receptors come from a woman aged 55-70 years in good health.

The V gene is TRBV9, the J gene TRBJ1-5; D gene ambiguous. Trimming cost V 3 bases and J 9 bases, with 13 bases left between them. This CDR3 is built from 13 residues. Germline CDR1 SGDLS, CDR2 YYNGEE. The CDR3 nucleotides are TGTGCCAGCAGCGCCGGGCTCCCGGGGCCCCAGCATTTT. Residues: CASSAGLPGPQHF.

This clonotype was counted between two and nine times. This rearrangement joins TRBV5-1 to TRBJ1-6, with 8 bases aligning to TRBD1. V lost 1 base, J lost 9 bases, and 6 bases stayed unmatched. The CDR3 is 15 residues long. Per germline, CDR1 SGHRS and CDR2 YFSETQ. The CDR3 DNA sequence: TGCGCCAGCAGCTTGATGACGGGGACAGGTTCACCCCTCCACTTT. It is translated as CASSLMTGTGSPLHF.

This chain links TRBV5-5 with TRBJ1-5, with a weak D call TRBD1 (5 bases). Between the trimmed V and J ends, which lost 5 bases and 1 base, there was a span of 13 bases. From germline, CDR1 is SGHKS and CDR2 YYEKEE (reference sequence). This CDR3 is built from 15 residues. CDR3 region: CASSWEQDSNQPQHF. The CDR3 region has the DNA TGTGCCAGCAGTTGGGAACAGGACAGCAATCAGCCCCAGCATTTT.

The table lists this clonotype with many counts. The rearrangement uses TRBV29-1 and TRBJ2-5; D perhaps matches TRBD1 (5 bases). The CDR3 contains 12 residues. Per germline, CDR1 SQVTM and CDR2 ANQGSEA. V dropped 3 bases and J dropped 5 bases, with 10 bases sitting between them. CDR3 in amino acids: CSVEDKAETQYF. CDR3 sequence (DNA): TGCAGCGTTGAGGACAAGGCGGAGACCCAGTACTTC. Full variable domain (outside the CDR3, taken from reference TRBV29-1 and TRBJ2-5): SAVISQKPSRDICQRGTSLTIQCQVDSQVTMMFWYRQQPGQSLTLIATANQGSEATYESGFVIDKFPISRPNLTFSTLTVSNMSPEDSSIYLCSVEDKAETQYFGPGTRLLVL.

The chain uses TRBV5-1 and TRBJ2-7; possibly TRBD1 for D (6 bases). CDR1 and CDR2 from the germline V gene are SGHRS and YFSETQ. The CDR3 contains 15 residues. V shed 2 bases and J shed 0 bases, with 12 bases lying between them. This CDR3 is CASSFWDKASYEQYF. The CDR3 DNA is TGCGCCAGCAGCTTTTGGGACAAGGCCTCCTACGAGCAGTACTTC.

V is TRBV20-1 and J is TRBJ2-7; D is uncertain. CDR1 DFQATT and CDR2 SNEGSKA come from the germline V gene (reference sequence). V was clipped by 1 base and J by 4 bases, with 5 bases between them. The CDR3 is made up of 11 amino acids. CDR3 nucleotide sequence: TGCAGTGCTAGAGTGGAATACGAGCAGTACTTC. As protein: CSARVEYEQYF.

The chain is built from TRBV20-1 and TRBJ2-3; TRBD2 aligns across 9 bases. V shed 3 bases and J 4 bases; nucleotides not matched to a gene: 11. The CDR3 runs 16 residues. The germline V gene encodes CDR1 DFQATT and CDR2 SNEGSKA (reference sequence). The CDR3 loop is CSASSPGTSFADTQYF. The CDR3, as DNA: TGCAGTGCTAGTTCCCCCGGGACTAGCTTTGCAGATACGCAGTATTTT.

There are a few counts of this clonotype. The chain carries TRBV11-2 and TRBJ2-7; D is ambiguous. This CDR3 region has 15 residues. Germline CDR1 and CDR2: SGHAT and FQNNGV. The ends were cut back, 5 bases at V and 0 bases at J, with 14 bases in the middle. CDR3 bases: TGTGCCAGCAGCCAGAACACGGCCTACTCCTACGAGCAGTACTTC. Encoded protein: CASSQNTAYSYEQYF.